These 19 T cell receptor beta chains came from one sample sequenced in a study of shared clonotypes between healthy human individuals. TCRdb's table, derived via immunoSEQ multiplex PCR, lists solely in-frame clones and lacks some. The table lists over a million clones, under 80% of them singletons. The sample consisted of memory CD4+ T cells sorted from blood. Noted subset: CD45RA-negative fraction. The receptors originated from a man aged 18 to 30 in good health.

In this sample, this clone turned up a few times. The chain is built from TRBV7-2 and TRBJ2-3, with 8 bases identical to TRBD2. Looked up from germline, CDR1 is SGHTA and CDR2 is FQGNSA. J was trimmed by 3 bases and V by 5 bases; bases with no gene match: 10. This CDR3 contains 16 residues. Here the CDR3 DNA reads TGTGCCAGCAGCCCCCGGGGGGGCGGGGGAACAGATACGCAGTATTTT. This sequence encodes CASSPRGGGGTDTQYF.

V and J are TRBV7-2 and TRBJ1-2, with D possibly TRBD1 on 5 matching bases. The germline V and J ends were trimmed by 5 bases and 8 bases, with 15 bases remaining between them. CDR3 length: 13 residues. CDR1 is SGHTA, CDR2 FQGNSA, per germline. In nucleotides, the CDR3 is TGTGCCAGCAGCGTAACCTCAAGGGACGGCTACACCTTC. This encodes CASSVTSRDGYTF.

The CDR3 here is CASSPGSIEETQYF. The DNA for the CDR3 is TGTGCCAGCTCACCGGGGTCCATAGAGGAGACCCAGTACTTC. This sequence joins TRBV18 and TRBJ2-5; D not resolved. The germline CDR1 and CDR2 sequences are KGHSH and LQKENI. Trimming took off 3 bases at V and 5 bases at J, with 13 bases between the two ends. The CDR3 is 14 amino acids.

The chain carries TRBV19 and TRBJ2-3, with TRBD2 matching 14 bases. CDR1 is LNHDA, CDR2 SQIVND, per germline (reference sequence). J gave up 3 bases and V 5 bases, and 7 bases lay outside the gene matches. The CDR3 is 17 residues long. CDR3 nucleotide sequence: TGTGCCAGTAGTGCCAGGACTAGCGGGAGGTTAACAGATACGCAGTATTTT. Translation gives CASSARTSGRLTDTQYF.

The rearrangement joins TRBV5-4 to TRBJ1-6, with TRBD1 matching over 9 bases. Germline V gene lookup returns CDR1 SGHNT and CDR2 YYREEE (reference sequence). Germline trimming cut 3 bases from V and 6 bases from J; bases unmatched to any gene: 4. There are 15 residues in the CDR3. The CDR3 nucleotides are TGTGCCAGCAGCTGGGGGACAGGGATTAATTCACCCCTCCACTTT. Amino acids: CASSWGTGINSPLHF.

The J gene is TRBJ2-3, the V gene TRBV4-1, with 7 positions matching TRBD2. With V trimmed by 6 bases and J by 1 base, 7 bases remained unmatched. CDR1 is MGHRA and CDR2 is YSYEKL in the germline V gene. This CDR3 is built from 15 residues. CDR3 in amino acids: CASRTSGTGTDTQYF. CDR3 in DNA: TGCGCCAGCAGAACAAGCGGGACGGGCACAGATACGCAGTATTTT.

V and J are TRBV6-5 and TRBJ2-7, with D tentatively TRBD2 (6 bases). The CDR3 has 14 residues. V was clipped by 0 bases and J by 7 bases, with 13 bases between them. Germline CDR1 MNHEY, CDR2 SVGAGI. DNA for the CDR3: TGTGCCAGCAGTTACTCGAGTAGGGCGGGGGAGCAGTACTTC. The encoded protein is CASSYSSRAGEQYF.

Turning to this clone: One end of the junction does not line up with germline, which may come from a read error. This rearrangement joins TRBV7-9 to TRBJ2-7, with D possibly TRBD2 on 5 matching bases. CDR3 length equals 14 residues. Per the germline V gene, CDR1 is SEHNR and CDR2 is FQNEAQ (reference sequence). The CDR3 region has the DNA TGTGCCAGCACCTTATCGGGAAGCTCCTACGAGCAGTACTTC. It codes for CASTLSGSSYEQYF.

The chain couples TRBV19 to TRBJ2-2; tentatively, D is TRBD1 or TRBD2 (5 bases each). The length of the CDR3 is 15 residues. The germline gives CDR1 LNHDA, CDR2 SQIVND (reference sequence). V was pared by 7 bases and J by 2 bases, with 14 bases between. The CDR3 protein is CASTSGTLNTGELFF. CDR3 sequence (DNA): TGTGCCAGTACCTCGGGGACCTTAAACACCGGGGAGCTGTTTTTT.

This clone was counted a single time. The V call is TRBV28, the J call TRBJ2-7; D uncertain. Trimming took off 2 bases at V and 6 bases at J, with 8 bases between the two ends. The CDR3 has 12 amino acids. Germline values: CDR1 MDHEN, CDR2 SYDVKM. DNA for the CDR3: TGTGCCAGCAGTTTAGCAGTCGCCGAGCAGTACTTC. This encodes CASSLAVAEQYF.

DNA of the CDR3: TGTGCCAGCAGTTACTCTGAGGGGGGAGAGACCCAGTACTTC. Translating it yields CASSYSEGGETQYF. The rearrangement uses TRBV6-5 and TRBJ2-5; D could derive from TRBD1 or TRBD2 (6 bases each). The CDR3 length is 14 residues. Looked up from germline, CDR1 is MNHEY and CDR2 is SVGAGI. The V gene lost 0 bases and the J gene lost 4 bases, with 9 bases spanning the gap.

The chain is built from TRBV7-6 and TRBJ2-1; D is possibly TRBD2 (6 bases). CDR3 length: 15 residues. Germline V lookup: CDR1 SGHVS, CDR2 FNYEAQ. V dropped 1 base and J dropped 12 bases, with 19 bases sitting between them. The CDR3 region is CASSLEEGYGSPQFF. The CDR3 coding sequence is TGTGCCAGCAGCTTAGAGGAGGGTTACGGGAGCCCGCAGTTCTTC.

This rearrangement joins TRBV5-5 to TRBJ2-5; D ambiguous. This CDR3 has 13 amino acids. In germline, CDR1 is SGHKS, CDR2 YYEKEE (reference sequence). V was shortened by 1 base and J by 5 bases, with 9 bases between the two germline ends. Here the CDR3 reads CASSLYGRETQYF. DNA for the CDR3: TGTGCCAGCAGCTTGTACGGACGGGAGACCCAGTACTTC.

This rearrangement joins TRBV30 to TRBJ2-1, with TRBD1 identical over 9 bases. Unmatched junction bases numbered 10, after V lost 5 bases and J lost 5 bases. The CDR3 extends over 15 amino acids. Germline CDR1 GTSNPN, CDR2 SVGIG (reference sequence). For the CDR3, the DNA is TGTGCCTGGGCAAAACAGGGGGCAGGGGACAATGAGCAGTTCTTC. As protein: CAWAKQGAGDNEQFF.

The chain links TRBV29-1 to TRBJ1-2; possible D gene TRBD1, 5 bases. The CDR3 covers 14 residues. Trimming removed 2 bases at V and 1 base at J, with 11 bases between. Per germline, CDR1 SQVTM and CDR2 ANQGSEA. The DNA for the CDR3 is TGCAGCGTTGAAAGGGACGGCGTTAACTATGGCTACACCTTC. Translation gives CSVERDGVNYGYTF. Using reference TRBV29-1 and TRBJ1-2 for the parts outside the CDR3, the full variable domain is SAVISQKPSRDICQRGTSLTIQCQVDSQVTMMFWYRQQPGQSLTLIATANQGSEATYESGFVIDKFPISRPNLTFSTLTVSNMSPEDSSIYLCSVERDGVNYGYTFGSGTRLTVV.

The chain has TRBV5-6 and TRBJ2-7, with unresolved D. This CDR3 region has 14 residues. Germline V gene lookup returns CDR1 SGHDT and CDR2 YYEEEE. Trimming pared 2 bases from V and 2 bases from J, leaving 11 bases between. Written as DNA, the CDR3 is TGTGCCAGCAGCTTCATTGACACCACCTACGAGCAGTACTTC. Protein sequence: CASSFIDTTYEQYF.

The chain has TRBV2 and TRBJ2-7; no reliable D call. Germline assignment: CDR1 SNHLY and CDR2 FYNNEI. This CDR3 has 12 amino acids. Trimming left V 4 bases short and J 3 bases short, with 7 bases between. DNA for the CDR3: TGTGCCAGCAGTGTGGTCGGCTACGAGCAGTACTTC. This sequence encodes CASSVVGYEQYF.

For the CDR3, the DNA is TGTGCCATCAGTGATTCAGGGTACCCCTACGAGCAGTACTTC. Translated, it gives CAISDSGYPYEQYF. This chain connects TRBV10-3 to TRBJ2-7; possibly TRBD1 for D (5 bases). V lost 3 bases, J lost 2 bases, and 11 bases lay in between. The CDR3 has 14 amino acids. Germline V gene sequence: CDR1 ENHRY, CDR2 SYGVKD.

This chain joins TRBV2 and TRBJ1-2; a weak D match, TRBD1 (5 bases). The V and J ends lost 6 bases and 4 bases respectively, with 15 bases between them. The V gene's germline CDR1 is SNHLY and CDR2 FYNNEI. The CDR3 totals 14 residues. This CDR3 is CASSLSGAPYGYTF. As DNA, the CDR3 is TGTGCCAGCAGCCTATCCGGGGCCCCCTATGGCTACACCTTC.